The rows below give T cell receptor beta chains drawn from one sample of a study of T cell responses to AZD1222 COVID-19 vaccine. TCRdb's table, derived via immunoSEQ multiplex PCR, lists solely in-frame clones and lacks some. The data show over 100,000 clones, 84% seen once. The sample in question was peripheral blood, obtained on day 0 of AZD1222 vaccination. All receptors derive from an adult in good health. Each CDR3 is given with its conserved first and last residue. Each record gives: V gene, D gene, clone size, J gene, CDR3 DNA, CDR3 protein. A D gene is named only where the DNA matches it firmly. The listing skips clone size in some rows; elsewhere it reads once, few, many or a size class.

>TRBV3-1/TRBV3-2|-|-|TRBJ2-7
TGTGCCAGCAGCCTGACCTACGAGCAGTACTTC
CASSLTYEQYF
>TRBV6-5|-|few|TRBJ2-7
TGTGCCAGCCGCCACGGGGCAGGCCTTAACGAGCAGTACTTC
CASRHGAGLNEQYF
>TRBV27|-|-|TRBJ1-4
TGTGCCAGCAGTCGCCTCGGTCGGGGACGAGGCGAAAAACTGTTTTTT
CASSRLGRGRGEKLFF
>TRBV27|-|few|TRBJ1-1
TGTGCCAGCAGTTTTTCGTGGGGGCCGAACACTGAAGCTTTCTTT
CASSFSWGPNTEAFF
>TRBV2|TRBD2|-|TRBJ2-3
TGTGCCAGCAATTTCCTCGGCGGGAGGGTCGCAGATACGCAGTATTTT
CASNFLGGRVADTQYF
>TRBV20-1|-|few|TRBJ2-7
TGCAGTGCTAGTAGGGTCAGAGGGGAGCAGTACTTC
CSASRVRGEQYF
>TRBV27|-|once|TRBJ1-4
TGTGCCAGCAGTTCGGAGTTGGCGACTAATGAAAAACTGTTTTTT
CASSSELATNEKLFF
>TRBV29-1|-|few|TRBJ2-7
TGCAGCGTTGGGCAGGGTGATGAGCAGTACTTC
CSVGQGDEQYF
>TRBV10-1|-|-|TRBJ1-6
TGCGCCAGCAGTGATGTGACAGAATTAAATTCACCCCTCCACTTT
CASSDVTELNSPLHF
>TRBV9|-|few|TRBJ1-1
TGTGCCAGCAGCGAGGGGTCGAGGGGGTGGGGAACTGAAGCTTTCTTT
CASSEGSRGWGTEAFF
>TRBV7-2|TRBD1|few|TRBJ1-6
TGTGCCAGCAGCTTCAACCGGGGGGGACAGGGCAATTCACCCCTCCACTTT
CASSFNRGGQGNSPLHF
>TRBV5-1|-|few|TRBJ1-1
TGCGCCAGCTCCCCACAGGGTGGAAGCACTGAAGCTTTCTTT
CASSPQGGSTEAFF
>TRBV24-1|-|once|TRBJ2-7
TGTGCCACCAGCCAAAGCTCCTACGAGCAGTACTTC
CATSQSSYEQYF
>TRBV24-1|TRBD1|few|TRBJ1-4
TGTGCCACCAGTGATTCCCGGACAGGAAATGAAAAACTGTTTTTT
CATSDSRTGNEKLFF
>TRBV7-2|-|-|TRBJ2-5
TGTGCCAGCACACAGGGTACACCCCAAGAGACCCAGTACTTC
CASTQGTPQETQYF
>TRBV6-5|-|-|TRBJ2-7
TGTGCCAGCAGTTACTCGAATGGGGGCGGGCAGTACTTC
CASSYSNGGGQYF